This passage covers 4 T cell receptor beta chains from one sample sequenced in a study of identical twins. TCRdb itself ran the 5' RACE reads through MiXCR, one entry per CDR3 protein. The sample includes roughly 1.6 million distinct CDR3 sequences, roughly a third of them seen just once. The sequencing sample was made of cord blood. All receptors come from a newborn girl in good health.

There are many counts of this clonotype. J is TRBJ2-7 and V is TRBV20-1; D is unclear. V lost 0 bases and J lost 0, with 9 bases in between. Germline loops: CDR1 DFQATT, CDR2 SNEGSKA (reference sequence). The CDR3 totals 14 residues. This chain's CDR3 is CSARDWAFSYEQYF. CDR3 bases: TGCAGTGCTAGAGATTGGGCGTTCTCCTACGAGCAGTACTTC.

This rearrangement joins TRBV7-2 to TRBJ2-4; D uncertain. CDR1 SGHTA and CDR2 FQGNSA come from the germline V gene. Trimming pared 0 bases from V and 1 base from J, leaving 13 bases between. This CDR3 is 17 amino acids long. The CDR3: CASSLAGIGSAKNIQYF. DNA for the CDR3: TGTGCCAGCAGCTTAGCGGGCATAGGGTCGGCCAAAAACATTCAGTACTTC.

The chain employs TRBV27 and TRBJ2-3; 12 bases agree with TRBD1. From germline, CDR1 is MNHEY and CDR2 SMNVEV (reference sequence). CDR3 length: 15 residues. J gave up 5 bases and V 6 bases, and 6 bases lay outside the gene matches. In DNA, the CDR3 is TGTGCCAGCAGGGGACAGGGGGCGAATGAAGATACGCAGTATTTT. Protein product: CASRGQGANEDTQYF.

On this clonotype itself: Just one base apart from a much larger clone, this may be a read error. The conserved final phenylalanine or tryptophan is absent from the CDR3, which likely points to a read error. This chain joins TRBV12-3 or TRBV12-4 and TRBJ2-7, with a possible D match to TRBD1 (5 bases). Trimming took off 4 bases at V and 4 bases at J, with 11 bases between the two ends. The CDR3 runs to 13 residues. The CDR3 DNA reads TGTGCCAGCAGTTCCCCGACAGTGTACGAGCAGTACTTA. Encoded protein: CASSSPTVYEQYL.